This entry is about one T cell receptor (beta chain). The data were obtained in a study of T cell responses to AZD1222 COVID-19 vaccine. Trimming removed 2 bases from V and 4 bases from J, with 15 bases in between. Looked up from germline, CDR1 is MNHNS and CDR2 is SASEGT. The CDR3 loop spans 16 amino acids. Libraries were prepared by immunoSEQ multiplex PCR; TCRdb keeps only in-frame clonotypes and omits some of them. The sample consists of 70,000 to 90,000 clones, approximately 78% of them appearing once. The J gene is TRBJ1-5, the V gene TRBV6-1; perhaps TRBD1 as D (5 bases). This receptor was identified in an adult in good health. This specimen consisted of peripheral blood, obtained on day 0 of AZD1222 vaccination. The CDR3 nucleotides are TGTGCCAGCAGTGAACATGAGGCAGGGAATAATCAGCCCCAGCATTTT. Its protein is CASSEHEAGNNQPQHF.